Listed here is a single TCR beta chain. Its antigen remains unidentified. These data belong to a study of T cell responses to AZD1222 COVID-19 vaccine. Looking at the study overall: Second-dose timings of about 4 or about 12 weeks were pooled. The study, taken as a whole, reports: Receipt of two AZD1222 doses was followed by a rise in Spike-specific TCR breadth and depth. Spike as a whole was targeted by vaccine-associated CD4 TCRs, dominant at 160-218 and 743-854.

This table comes from immunoSEQ multiplex PCR, and its TCRdb copy is limited to in-frame clones, with some not included. The sample lists roughly 120,000 clones, roughly 87% occurring once. The TCR was taken from an adult in good health. The input for sequencing was peripheral blood, taken on day 0 of AZD1222 vaccination.

For the CDR3, the DNA is TGTGCCAGCAGTTCCCCAGGACTAGCGGGAGTTGAGCAGTACTTC. It translates to CASSSPGLAGVEQYF. V and J are TRBV28 and TRBJ2-7; 13 nucleotides match TRBD2. The CDR3 is 15 amino acids. The germline V gene encodes CDR1 MDHEN and CDR2 SYDVKM. Germline trimming cut 4 bases from V and 7 bases from J; bases unmatched to any gene: 7.